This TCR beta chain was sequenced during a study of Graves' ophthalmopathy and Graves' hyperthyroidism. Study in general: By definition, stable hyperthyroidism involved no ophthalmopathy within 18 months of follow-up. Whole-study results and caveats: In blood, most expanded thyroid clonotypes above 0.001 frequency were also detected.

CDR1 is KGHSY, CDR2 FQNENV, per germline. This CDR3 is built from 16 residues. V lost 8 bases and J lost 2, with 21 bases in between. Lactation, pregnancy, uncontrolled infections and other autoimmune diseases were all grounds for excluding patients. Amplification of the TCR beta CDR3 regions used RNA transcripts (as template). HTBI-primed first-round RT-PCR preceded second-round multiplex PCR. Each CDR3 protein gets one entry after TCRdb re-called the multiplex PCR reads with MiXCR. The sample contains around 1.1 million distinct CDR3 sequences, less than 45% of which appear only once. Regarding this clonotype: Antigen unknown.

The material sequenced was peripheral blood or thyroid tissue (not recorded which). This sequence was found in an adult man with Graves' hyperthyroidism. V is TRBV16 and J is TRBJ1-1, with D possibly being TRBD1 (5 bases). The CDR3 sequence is CASAVDIGRVNTEAFF. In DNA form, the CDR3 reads TGTGCCAGCGCCGTGGACATCGGTAGGGTTAACACTGAAGCTTTCTTT.